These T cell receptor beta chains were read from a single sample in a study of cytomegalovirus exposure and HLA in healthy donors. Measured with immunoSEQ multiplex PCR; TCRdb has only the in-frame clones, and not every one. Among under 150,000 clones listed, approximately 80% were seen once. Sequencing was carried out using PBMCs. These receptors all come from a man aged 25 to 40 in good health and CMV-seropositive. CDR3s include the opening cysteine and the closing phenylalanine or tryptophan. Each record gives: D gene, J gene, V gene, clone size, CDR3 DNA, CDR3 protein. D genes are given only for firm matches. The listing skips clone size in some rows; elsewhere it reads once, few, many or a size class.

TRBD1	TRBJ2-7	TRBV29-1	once	TGCAGCGCTATAACCGGGACAGGGGGTTTAGGGCAGTACTTC	CSAITGTGGLGQYF
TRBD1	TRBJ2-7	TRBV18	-	TGTGCCAGCTCCCTATACAGGGGGGCCGGGGAAGAGCAGTACTTC	CASSLYRGAGEEQYF
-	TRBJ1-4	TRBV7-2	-	TGTGCCAGCAGCTTAGGCAGTCTCGGCAGCGGAAAACTGTTTTTT	CASSLGSLGSGKLFF
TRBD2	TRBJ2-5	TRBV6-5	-	TGTGCCAGCAGTTACCTCGGGGGGGAGACCCAGTACTTC	CASSYLGGETQYF
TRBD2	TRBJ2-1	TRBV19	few	TGTGCCAGTAGTAGGACTAGCGGGAAGGGCTACAATGAGCAGTTCTTC	CASSRTSGKGYNEQFF
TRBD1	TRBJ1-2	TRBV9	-	TGTGCCAGCAGCGCGCGGGGACAGGGACTACTCTATGGCTACACCTTC	CASSARGQGLLYGYTF
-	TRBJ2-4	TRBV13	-	TGTGCCAGCAGCTCCCCAGAGGTTTCCAAAAACATTCAGTACTTC	CASSSPEVSKNIQYF
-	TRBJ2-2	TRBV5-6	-	TGTGCCAGCAGCCTCGGCGGCATTAACACCGGGGAGCTGTTTTTT	CASSLGGINTGELFF
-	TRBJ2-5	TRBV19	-	TGTGCCAGTAGTATAGCGGGGGAGACCCAGTACTTC	CASSIAGETQYF
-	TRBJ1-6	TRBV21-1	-	TGTGCCAGCAGCAAGCGGGCGTTGAATTCACCCCTCCACTTT	CASSKRALNSPLHF
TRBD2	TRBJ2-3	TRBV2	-	TGTGCCAGCAGGGACCTAGCGGGGGGATGGAATACGCAGTATTTT	CASRDLAGGWNTQYF
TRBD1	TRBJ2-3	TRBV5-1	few	TGCGCCAGCAGCCCGCGGGGACAGGGACACCTAGATACGCAGTATTTT	CASSPRGQGHLDTQYF
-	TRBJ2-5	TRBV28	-	TGTGCCAGCAGTGTAGGACTCGTCACGGTGGCCCAGTACTTC	CASSVGLVTVAQYF
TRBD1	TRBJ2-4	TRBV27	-	TGTGCCAGCAGTTTAGAGGGGGCCAGGGAAAACATTCAGTACTTC	CASSLEGARENIQYF
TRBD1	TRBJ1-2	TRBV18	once	TGTGCCAGCTCCGCCACGGACAGGCCCCTGAGCTATGGCTACACCTTC	CASSATDRPLSYGYTF
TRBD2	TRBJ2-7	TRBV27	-	TGTGCCAGCAGATCCTTTAGCGGGGCGTCTGGGCAGTACTTC	CASRSFSGASGQYF
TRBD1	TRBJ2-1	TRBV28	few	TGTGCCAGCGCGGGGGACAGGGTAAGGAATGAGCAGTTCTTC	CASAGDRVRNEQFF
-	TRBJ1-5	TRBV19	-	TGTGCCAGTAGTATTTTGGGGCCAGGGGAGGGTCAGCCCCAGCATTTT	CASSILGPGEGQPQHF
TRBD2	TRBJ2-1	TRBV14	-	TGTGCCAGCAGCCGGACTAGCGTCAAAAATGAGCAGTTCTTC	CASSRTSVKNEQFF
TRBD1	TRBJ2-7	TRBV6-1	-	TGTGCCAGCAGTCTACCGACAGGGGTCAACGAGCAGTACTTC	CASSLPTGVNEQYF
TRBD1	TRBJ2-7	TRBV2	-	TGTGCCAGCACCGGGACAGGGGGCTACGAGCAGTACTTC	CASTGTGGYEQYF
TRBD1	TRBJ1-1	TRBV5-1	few	TGCGCCAGCACCCTTGGGGGGACCAGGGGGACTGAAGCTTTCTTT	CASTLGGTRGTEAFF
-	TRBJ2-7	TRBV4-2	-	TGTGCCAGCAGCCAAGGAGTAGCGGAAGCCTACGAGCAGTACTTC	CASSQGVAEAYEQYF
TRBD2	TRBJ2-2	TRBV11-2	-	TGTGCCAGCAGCGAGACTAGCGGGGTTGGCGGGGAGCTGTTTTTT	CASSETSGVGGELFF
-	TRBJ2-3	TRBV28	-	TGTGCCAGCAGTTTAGTTGGGGGGACAGATACGCAGTATTTT	CASSLVGGTDTQYF
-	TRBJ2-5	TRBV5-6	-	TGTGCCAGCAGCTTGGTTTCCGGGTACCAAGAGACCCAGTACTTC	CASSLVSGYQETQYF
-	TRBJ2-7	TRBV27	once	TGTGCCAGCAGTCTAAGCGGCGGAATAAACTACGAGCAGTACTTC	CASSLSGGINYEQYF
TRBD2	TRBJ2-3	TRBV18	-	TGTGCCAGCTCACCAAGGACTAGCGGCGGATACACAGATACGCAGTATTTT	CASSPRTSGGYTDTQYF
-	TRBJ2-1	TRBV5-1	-	TGCGCCAGCAGCTCGGCGGCCGGGACTTTTAATGAGCAGTTCTTC	CASSSAAGTFNEQFF
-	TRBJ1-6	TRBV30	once	TGTGCCTGGAGTGTACGGGACACTCCGTCACCCCTCCACTTT	CAWSVRDTPSPLHF
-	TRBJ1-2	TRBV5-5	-	TGTGCCAGCAGCTATAACCGCCTAAATGGCTACACCTTC	CASSYNRLNGYTF
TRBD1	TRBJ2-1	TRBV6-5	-	TGTGCCAGCAGTAGAGGACAGGCGATGGGTGAGCAGTTCTTC	CASSRGQAMGEQFF
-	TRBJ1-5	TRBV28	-	TGTGCCAGCAGTTTATCGGGGGGAAGTAATCAGCCCCAGCATTTT	CASSLSGGSNQPQHF
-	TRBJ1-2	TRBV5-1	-	TGCGCCAGCAGCAATTTAGGGGGTTTCAACTATGGCTACACCTTC	CASSNLGGFNYGYTF
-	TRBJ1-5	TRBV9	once	TGTGCCAGCAGCGAACAGGGAGGGCAGCCCCAGCATTTT	CASSEQGGQPQHF
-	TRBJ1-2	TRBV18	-	TGTGCCAGCTCACCCGCAGGGGACGCTTATTATGGCTACACCTTC	CASSPAGDAYYGYTF
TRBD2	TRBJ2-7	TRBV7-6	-	TGTGCCAGCAGCATGTCGGGGGGACCGTACGAGCAGTACTTC	CASSMSGGPYEQYF
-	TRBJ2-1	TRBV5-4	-	TGTGCCAGCAGCTTGGGCGGCTACAATGAGCAGTTCTTC	CASSLGGYNEQFF
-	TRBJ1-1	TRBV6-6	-	TGTGCCAGCAGCCTAAGGGGGAGGGACGGCACTGAAGCTTTCTTT	CASSLRGRDGTEAFF
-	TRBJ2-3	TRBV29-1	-	TGCAGCGTGGGGGGTGGGGCCCGCACAGATACGCAGTATTTT	CSVGGGARTDTQYF
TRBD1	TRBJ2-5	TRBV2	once	TGTGCCAGCACCGGGGACAGGGTCCAAGAGACCCAGTACTTC	CASTGDRVQETQYF
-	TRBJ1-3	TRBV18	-	TGTGCCAGCTCACCACGGGAGGGGCGCAGCATATATTTT	CASSPREGRSIYF
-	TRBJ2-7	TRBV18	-	TGTGCCAGCTCACCTACCGTCGGAGTTGCGTCCTACGAGCAGTACTTC	CASSPTVGVASYEQYF
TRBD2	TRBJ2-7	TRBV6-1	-	TGTGCCAGCAGTGAACCCGGGGGGGCCGACGAGCAGTACTTC	CASSEPGGADEQYF